What follows is one T cell receptor (beta chain) and its context. Its specificity is unknown. Separation from the roughly 600-subject first cohort characterized the roughly 120-subject validation cohort, to which the donors belonged. The length of the CDR3 is 17 residues. Trimming cost V 7 bases and J 3 bases, with 21 bases left between them. The germline gives CDR1 MDHEN, CDR2 SYDVKM. The record originates from a study of cytomegalovirus exposure and HLA in healthy donors. In the study overall: Later, an analysis reported that the 120 or so validation repertoires had used the same platform as the approximately 670 first-cohort repertoires. Whole-study results and caveats: Many donors carried some public TCRs, although rarity characterized most TCR sequences.

TCRdb keeps only in-frame clones here, not all; method: immunoSEQ multiplex PCR. The repertoire holds about 130,000 clones, approximately 89% seen once, with about 1.1% in the top ten. This clonotype originated in a woman between 18 and 29 years old in good health and CMV-seronegative. J is TRBJ2-2 and V is TRBV28; possibly TRBD2 for D (5 bases). Input material: PBMCs. The CDR3 coding sequence is TGTGCCAGCACCGGAAGAGGGATCCTAAGAGACACCGGGGAGCTGTTTTTT. Translated: CASTGRGILRDTGELFF.